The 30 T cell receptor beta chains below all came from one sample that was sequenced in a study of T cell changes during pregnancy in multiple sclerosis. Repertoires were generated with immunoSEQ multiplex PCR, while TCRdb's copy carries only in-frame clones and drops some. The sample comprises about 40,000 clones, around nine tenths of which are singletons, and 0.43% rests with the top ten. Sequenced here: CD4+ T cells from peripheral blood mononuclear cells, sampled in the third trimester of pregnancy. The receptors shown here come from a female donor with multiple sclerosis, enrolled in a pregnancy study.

CDR3 sequence (DNA): TGTGCCAGCAGCCTGACTAGCGGGAAGAACACCGGGGAGCTGTTTTTT. It specifies CASSLTSGKNTGELFF. The J gene is TRBJ2-2, the V gene TRBV2, with 11 bases aligning to TRBD2. The V gene end was trimmed by 6 bases and the J gene end by 1 base; junction bases not matched to a gene: 4. The germline V gene has CDR1 SNHLY and CDR2 FYNNEI. The CDR3 extends over 16 amino acids.

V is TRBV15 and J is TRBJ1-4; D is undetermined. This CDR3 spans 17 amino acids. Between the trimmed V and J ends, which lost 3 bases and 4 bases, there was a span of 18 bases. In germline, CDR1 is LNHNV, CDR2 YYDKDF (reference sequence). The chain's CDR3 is CATSRAVGVGLNEKLFF. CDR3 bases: TGTGCCACCAGCAGGGCCGTCGGGGTCGGGCTTAATGAAAAACTGTTTTTT.

Here the CDR3 DNA reads TGTGCCAGCAGTGAAGACAGGGCCACTGAAGCTTTCTTT. Its translation: CASSEDRATEAFF. V is TRBV6-1 and J is TRBJ1-1; perhaps TRBD1 as D (6 bases). Germline lookup yields CDR1 MNHNS and CDR2 SASEGT. The CDR3 is 13 amino acids. Trimming stripped 1 base from V and 4 bases from J, with 7 bases between.

CDR3 DNA sequence: TGCGCCAGCAGCCACACGACAGTGAACACTGAAGCTTTCTTT. Translation gives CASSHTTVNTEAFF. The V gene is TRBV5-1, the J gene TRBJ1-1; D might be TRBD1 (5 bases). The V end lost 4 bases, the J end lost 0 bases, and 10 bases lay between the germline ends. The CDR3 is made up of 14 amino acids. Looked up from germline, CDR1 is SGHRS and CDR2 is YFSETQ.

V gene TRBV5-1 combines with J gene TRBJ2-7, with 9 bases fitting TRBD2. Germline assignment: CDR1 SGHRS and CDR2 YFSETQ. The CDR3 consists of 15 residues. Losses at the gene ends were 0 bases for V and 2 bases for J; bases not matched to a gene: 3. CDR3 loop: CASSLEAGGPYEQYF. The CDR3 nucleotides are TGCGCCAGCAGCTTGGAGGCGGGGGGGCCCTACGAGCAGTACTTC.

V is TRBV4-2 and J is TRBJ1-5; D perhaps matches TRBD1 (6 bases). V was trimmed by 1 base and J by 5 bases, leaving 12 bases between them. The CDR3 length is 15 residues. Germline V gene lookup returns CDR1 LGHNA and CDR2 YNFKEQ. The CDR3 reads CASSQAWDIDQPQHF. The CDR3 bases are TGTGCCAGCAGCCAAGCCTGGGACATTGATCAGCCCCAGCATTTT.

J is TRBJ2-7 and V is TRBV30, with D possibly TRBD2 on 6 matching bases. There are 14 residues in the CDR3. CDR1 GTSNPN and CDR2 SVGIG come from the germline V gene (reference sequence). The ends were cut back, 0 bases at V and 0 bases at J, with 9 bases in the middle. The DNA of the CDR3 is TGTGCCTGGAGTGTGGGGGGAAGCTCCTACGAGCAGTACTTC. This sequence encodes CAWSVGGSSYEQYF.

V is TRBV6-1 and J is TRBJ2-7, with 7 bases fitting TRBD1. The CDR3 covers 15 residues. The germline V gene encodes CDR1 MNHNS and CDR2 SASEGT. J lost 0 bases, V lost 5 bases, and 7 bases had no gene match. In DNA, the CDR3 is TGTGCCAGCAGTATGGTCCGGGACAGCTCCTACGAGCAGTACTTC. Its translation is CASSMVRDSSYEQYF.

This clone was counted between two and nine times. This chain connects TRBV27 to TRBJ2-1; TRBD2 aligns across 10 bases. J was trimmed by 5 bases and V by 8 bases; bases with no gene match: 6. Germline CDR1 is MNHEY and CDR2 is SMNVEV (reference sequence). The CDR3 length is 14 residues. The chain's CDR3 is CASLGLAENNEQFF. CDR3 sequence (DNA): TGTGCCAGCCTCGGACTAGCGGAAAACAATGAGCAGTTCTTC.

CDR3 residues: CAISGPITSTDTQYF. CDR3 in DNA: TGTGCCATCAGTGGTCCCATCACTAGCACAGATACGCAGTATTTT. The chain uses TRBV10-3 and TRBJ2-3; no reliable D call. CDR3 length: 15 amino acids. V was cut by 4 bases and J by 0 bases, with 11 bases left in between. Germline V gene lookup returns CDR1 ENHRY and CDR2 SYGVKD.

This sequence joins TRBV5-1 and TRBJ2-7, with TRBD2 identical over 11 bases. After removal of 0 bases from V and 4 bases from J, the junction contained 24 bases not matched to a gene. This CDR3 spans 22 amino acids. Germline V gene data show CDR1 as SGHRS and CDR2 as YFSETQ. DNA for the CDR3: TGCGCCAGCAGCTTGGGCTTGTCGTTTCACGGGACTAGCGGTACTTCTTTTTACGAGCAGTACTTC. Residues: CASSLGLSFHGTSGTSFYEQYF.

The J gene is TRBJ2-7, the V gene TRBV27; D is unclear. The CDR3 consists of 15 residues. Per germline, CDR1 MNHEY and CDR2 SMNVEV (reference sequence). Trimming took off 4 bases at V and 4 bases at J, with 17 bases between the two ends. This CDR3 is CASSSVQAGRYEQYF. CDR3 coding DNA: TGTGCCAGCAGTTCGGTCCAGGCTGGTAGGTACGAGCAGTACTTC.

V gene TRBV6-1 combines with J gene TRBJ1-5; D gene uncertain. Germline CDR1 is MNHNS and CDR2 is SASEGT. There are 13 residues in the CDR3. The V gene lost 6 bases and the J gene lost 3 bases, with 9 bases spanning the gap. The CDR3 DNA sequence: TGTGCCAGCAGACTCTACCCCAATCAGCCCCAGCATTTT. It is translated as CASRLYPNQPQHF.

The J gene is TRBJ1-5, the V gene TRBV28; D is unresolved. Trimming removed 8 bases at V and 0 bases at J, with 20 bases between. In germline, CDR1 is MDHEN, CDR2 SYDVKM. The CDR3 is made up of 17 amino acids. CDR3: CASASGTALYSNQPQHF. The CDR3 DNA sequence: TGTGCCAGCGCCAGTGGAACAGCTCTATATAGCAATCAGCCCCAGCATTTT.

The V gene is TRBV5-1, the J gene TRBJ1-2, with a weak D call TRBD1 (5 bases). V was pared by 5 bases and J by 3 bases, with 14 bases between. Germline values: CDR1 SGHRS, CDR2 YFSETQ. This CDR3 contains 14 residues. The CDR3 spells CASRVGQGDYGYTF. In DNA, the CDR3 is TGCGCCAGCAGGGTTGGGCAGGGCGACTATGGCTACACCTTC.

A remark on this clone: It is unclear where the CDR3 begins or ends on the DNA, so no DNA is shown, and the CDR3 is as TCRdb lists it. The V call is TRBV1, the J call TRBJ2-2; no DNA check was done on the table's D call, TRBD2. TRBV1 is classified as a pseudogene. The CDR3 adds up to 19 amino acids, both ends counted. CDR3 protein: CTSSQDVWASGTNTGELFF.

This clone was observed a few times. The CDR3 nucleotides are TGTGCCAGCAGTACTAGCGGGAGGGCCAGGGAGACCCAGTACTTC. Translating gives CASSTSGRARETQYF. The chain is built from TRBV2 and TRBJ2-5, with 13 bases lining up with TRBD2. Germline V CDR1 and CDR2: SNHLY, FYNNEI. This CDR3 comprises 15 residues. V lost 5 bases, J lost 5 bases, and 5 bases stayed unmatched.

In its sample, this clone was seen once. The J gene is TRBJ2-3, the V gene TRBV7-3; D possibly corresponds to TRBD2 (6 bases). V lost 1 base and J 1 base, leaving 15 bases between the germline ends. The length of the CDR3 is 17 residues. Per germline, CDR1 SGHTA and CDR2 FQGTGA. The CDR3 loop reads CASSLRASDWGTDTQYF. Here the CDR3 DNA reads TGTGCCAGCAGCTTAAGGGCTAGCGATTGGGGCACAGATACGCAGTATTTT.

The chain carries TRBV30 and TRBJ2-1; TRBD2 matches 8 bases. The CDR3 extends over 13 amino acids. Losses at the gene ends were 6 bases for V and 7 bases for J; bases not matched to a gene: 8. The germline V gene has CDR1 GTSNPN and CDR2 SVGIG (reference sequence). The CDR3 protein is CACPGTSTNEQFF. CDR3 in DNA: TGTGCCTGCCCCGGGACTAGTACGAATGAGCAGTTCTTC.

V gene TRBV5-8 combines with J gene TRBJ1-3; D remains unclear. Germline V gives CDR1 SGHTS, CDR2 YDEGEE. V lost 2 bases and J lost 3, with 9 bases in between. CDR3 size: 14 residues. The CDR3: CASSFYSGGNTIYF. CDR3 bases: TGTGCCAGCAGCTTCTACAGCGGTGGAAACACCATATATTTT.

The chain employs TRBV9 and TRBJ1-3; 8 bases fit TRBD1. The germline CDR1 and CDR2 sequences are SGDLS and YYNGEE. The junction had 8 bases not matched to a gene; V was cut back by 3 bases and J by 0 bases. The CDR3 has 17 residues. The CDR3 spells CASSAGPGGSSGNTIYF. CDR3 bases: TGTGCCAGCAGCGCCGGACCAGGGGGCAGCTCTGGAAACACCATATATTTT.

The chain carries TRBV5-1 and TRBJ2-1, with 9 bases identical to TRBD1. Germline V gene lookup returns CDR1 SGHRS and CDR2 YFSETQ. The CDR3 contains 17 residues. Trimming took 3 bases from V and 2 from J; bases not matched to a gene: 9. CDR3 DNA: TGCGCCAGCAGCTCGGACAGGGGTGACACACCCTACAATGAGCAGTTCTTC. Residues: CASSSDRGDTPYNEQFF.

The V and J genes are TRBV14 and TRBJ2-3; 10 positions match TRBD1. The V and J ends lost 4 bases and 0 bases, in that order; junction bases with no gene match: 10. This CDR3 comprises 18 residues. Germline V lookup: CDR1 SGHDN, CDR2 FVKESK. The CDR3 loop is CASSLSQGTGVSTDTQYF. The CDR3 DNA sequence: TGTGCCAGCAGCCTATCCCAAGGGACAGGGGTTAGCACAGATACGCAGTATTTT.

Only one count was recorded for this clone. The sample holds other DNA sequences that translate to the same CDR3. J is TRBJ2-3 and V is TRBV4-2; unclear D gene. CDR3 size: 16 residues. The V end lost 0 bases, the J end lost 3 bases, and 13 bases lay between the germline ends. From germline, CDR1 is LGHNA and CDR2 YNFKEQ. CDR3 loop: CASSQEGPPRTDTQYF. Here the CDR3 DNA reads TGTGCCAGCAGCCAAGAGGGCCCCCCTCGGACAGATACGCAGTATTTT.

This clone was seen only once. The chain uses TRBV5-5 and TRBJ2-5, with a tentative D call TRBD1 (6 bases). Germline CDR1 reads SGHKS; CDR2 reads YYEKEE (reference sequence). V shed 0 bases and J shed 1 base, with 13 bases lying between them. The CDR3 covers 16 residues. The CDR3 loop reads CASSLGSLTGQETQYF. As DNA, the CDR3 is TGTGCCAGCAGCTTGGGATCCTTGACAGGCCAAGAGACCCAGTACTTC. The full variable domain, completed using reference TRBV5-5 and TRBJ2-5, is DAGVTQSPTHLIKTRGQQVTLRCSPISGHKSVSWYQQVLGQGPQFIFQYYEKEERGRGNFPDRFSARQFPNYSSELNVNALLLGDSALYLCASSLGSLTGQETQYFGPGTRLLVL.

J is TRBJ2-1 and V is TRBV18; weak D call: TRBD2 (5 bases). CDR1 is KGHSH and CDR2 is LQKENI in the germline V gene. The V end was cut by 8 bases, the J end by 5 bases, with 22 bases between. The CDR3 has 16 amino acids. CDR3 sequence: CASTPFQDSRHNEQFF. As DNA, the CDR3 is TGTGCCAGCACTCCTTTTCAGGACTCACGTCACAATGAGCAGTTCTTC.

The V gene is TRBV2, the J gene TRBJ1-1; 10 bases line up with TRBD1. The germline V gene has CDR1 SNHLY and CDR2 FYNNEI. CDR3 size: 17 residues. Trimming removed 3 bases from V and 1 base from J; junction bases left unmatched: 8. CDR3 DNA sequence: TGTGCCAGCAGTGACCTCCCGGACAGGGGGTCGAACACTGAAGCTTTCTTT. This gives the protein CASSDLPDRGSNTEAFF.

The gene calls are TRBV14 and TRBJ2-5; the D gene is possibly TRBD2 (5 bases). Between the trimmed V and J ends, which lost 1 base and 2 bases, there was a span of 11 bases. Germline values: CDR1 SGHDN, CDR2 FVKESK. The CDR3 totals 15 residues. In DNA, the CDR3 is TGTGCCAGCAGCCAAGCCTGGGAGAGGCAAGAGACCCAGTACTTC. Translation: CASSQAWERQETQYF.

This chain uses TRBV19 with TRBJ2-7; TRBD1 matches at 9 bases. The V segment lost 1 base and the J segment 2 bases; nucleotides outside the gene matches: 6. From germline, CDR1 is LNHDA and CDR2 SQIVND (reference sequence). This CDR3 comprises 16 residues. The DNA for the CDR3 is TGTGCCAGTAGTATAGTCGCGGGACAGGGTACCTACGAGCAGTACTTC. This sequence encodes CASSIVAGQGTYEQYF.

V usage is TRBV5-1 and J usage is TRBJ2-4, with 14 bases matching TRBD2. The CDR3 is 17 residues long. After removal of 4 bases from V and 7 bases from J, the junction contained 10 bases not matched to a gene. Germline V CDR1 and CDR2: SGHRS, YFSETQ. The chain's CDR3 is CASSLGTSGSRENIQYF. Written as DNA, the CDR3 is TGCGCCAGCAGCCTGGGGACTAGCGGGAGCAGGGAGAACATTCAGTACTTC. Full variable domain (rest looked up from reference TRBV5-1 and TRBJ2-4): KAGVTQTPRYLIKTRGQQVTLSCSPISGHRSVSWYQQTPGQGLQFLFEYFSETQRNKGNFPGRFSGRQFSNSRSEMNVSTLELGDSALYLCASSLGTSGSRENIQYFGAGTRLSVL.